This TCR beta chain was sequenced in a study of molecular identifiers for immune sequencing clone quantification. Overall study: Replicate runs used RNA from 20,000 or 100,000 naive CD8 cells, which was split five ways into aliquots, and four of those aliquots were then sequenced.

Using a CD8+CD4-CCR7+CD45RA+ phenotype, naive CD8 T cells were sorted. In preparing bulk TCR libraries, previously described methods and listed TCR primers were used. TCRdb independently ran MiXCR on the PCR reads; one entry per CDR3 protein. The table records fewer than 350,000 distinct CDR3 sequences, over 20% of them present only once. Sequenced: naive CD8+ T cells from blood, with Jurkat cell RNA spiked in. Noted subset: FACS-sorted CD8+CD4-CCR7+CD45RA+ naive T cells. This receptor was obtained from a human donor in good health. Some libraries in this study had Jurkat cell RNA spiked in.

CDR3 sequence reads: CASNFGSFMDTEAFF. The CDR3 DNA reads TGTGCCAGCAATTTTGGAAGTTTCATGGACACTGAAGCTTTCTTT. The chain employs TRBV27 and TRBJ1-1, with unresolved D. Germline assignment: CDR1 MNHEY and CDR2 SMNVEV (reference sequence). Trimming took off 7 bases at V and 3 bases at J, with 18 bases between the two ends. The CDR3 spans 15 residues.